Listed here are 15 T cell receptor beta chains from one sample, sequenced in a study of cytomegalovirus exposure and HLA in healthy donors (dated by TCRdb to 2017 to 2019). Library method: the immunoSEQ multiplex PCR assay. The multiplex PCR relied on a mix of 60 forward primers for TCR Vbeta segments and 13 reverse primers for TCR Jbeta segments. In TCRdb, the immuneACCESS table is reduced to in-frame sequences with V and J assigned. These tables do not hold every clone; where another copy was compared, an unresolved V gene accounts for under half, and the others remain unexplained. The sample data list around 180,000 clones, and approximately 78% of these were observed just once. Approximately 13% of the sample rests with the top ten. The sample consisted of PBMCs. Receptors were obtained from a woman aged 45 to 65 in good health and CMV-seropositive.

The chain carries TRBV4-1 and TRBJ2-5; D uncertain. The J call may not be correct, given that the DNA end is closer to TRBJ2-7. CDR1 MGHRA and CDR2 YSYEKL come from the germline V gene. This CDR3 is 14 amino acids long. CDR3 nucleotide sequence: TGCGCCAGCAGCCAAGACTCCTCCGTTTACGAGCAGTACTTC. As protein: CASSQDSSVYEQYF.

CDR3 sequence (DNA): TGCGCCAGCAGCCAAGCCATCCTCCGGGGGGGCGGAGATACGCAGTATTTT. It yields the protein CASSQAILRGGGDTQYF. The chain combines TRBV4-1 with TRBJ2-3, with 8 positions matching TRBD2. The CDR3 is 17 amino acids. CDR1 MGHRA and CDR2 YSYEKL come from the germline V gene. After removal of 1 base from V and 5 bases from J, the junction contained 11 bases not matched to a gene.

The chain is built from TRBV30 and TRBJ1-1; D gene unclear. The CDR3 consists of 11 residues. The V gene lost 0 bases and the J gene lost 10 bases, with 9 bases spanning the gap. Germline V gene lookup returns CDR1 GTSNPN and CDR2 SVGIG (reference sequence). The CDR3 protein is CAWSVRGIAFF. CDR3 in DNA: TGTGCCTGGAGTGTACGGGGAATAGCTTTCTTT.

This clone showed up many times. J is TRBJ2-5 and V is TRBV2; D remains unclear. CDR1 SNHLY and CDR2 FYNNEI come from the germline V gene. The CDR3 totals 11 residues. Trimming left V 5 bases short and J 2 bases short, with 3 bases between. CDR3 residues: CASSLQETQYF. CDR3 nucleotides: TGTGCCAGCAGTCTTCAAGAGACCCAGTACTTC.

Points on this clone: The junction departs from the called germline gene at one end, perhaps through a read error. The chain combines TRBV2 with TRBJ1-2; D may be TRBD1 (5 bases). From germline, CDR1 is SNHLY and CDR2 FYNNEI. CDR3 size: 15 residues. The CDR3 reads CASSEGWAGPHGYTF. In nucleotides, the CDR3 is TGTGCCAGCAGCGAAGGATGGGCAGGGCCCCATGGCTACACCTTC.

This sequence joins TRBV2 and TRBJ2-1, with 7 bases lining up with TRBD1. This CDR3 is 14 amino acids long. CDR1 is SNHLY, CDR2 FYNNEI, per germline. The junction had 2 bases not matched to a gene; V was cut back by 2 bases and J by 4 bases. DNA of the CDR3: TGTGCCAGCAGTGAAAGACAGGGATACAATGAGCAGTTCTTC. Encoded protein: CASSERQGYNEQFF.

A few counts support this clone. This chain joins TRBV4-2 and TRBJ1-5; 10 bases line up with TRBD1. With 2 bases clipped from V and 7 bases from J, the junction kept 2 bases outside the gene matches. This CDR3 has 14 amino acids. CDR1 and CDR2 (germline): LGHNA, YNFKEQ. The DNA of the CDR3 is TGTGCCAGCAGCCAACCGACAGGGGGCCAGCCCCAGCATTTT. It codes for CASSQPTGGQPQHF.

This clone was counted between two and nine times. The chain combines TRBV29-1 with TRBJ1-5; D not certain. The CDR3 is 15 residues long. V gave up 4 bases and J gave up 2 bases, with 15 bases separating them. Germline values: CDR1 SQVTM, CDR2 ANQGSEA. CDR3 sequence: CSVVYGNGRNQPQHF. CDR3 nucleotides: TGCAGCGTTGTGTACGGGAACGGGCGCAATCAGCCCCAGCATTTT. Using reference TRBV29-1 and TRBJ1-5 for the parts outside the CDR3, the full variable domain is SAVISQKPSRDICQRGTSLTIQCQVDSQVTMMFWYRQQPGQSLTLIATANQGSEATYESGFVIDKFPISRPNLTFSTLTVSNMSPEDSSIYLCSVVYGNGRNQPQHFGDGTRLSIL.

The rearrangement uses TRBV9 and TRBJ2-3; the D gene is possibly TRBD2 (6 bases). Germline V gives CDR1 SGDLS, CDR2 YYNGEE. V was clipped by 0 bases and J by 2 bases, with 13 bases between them. This CDR3 has 16 residues. CDR3 protein: CASSVGSGGATDTQYF. CDR3 DNA sequence: TGTGCCAGCAGCGTAGGCAGCGGAGGGGCCACAGATACGCAGTATTTT.

This sequence joins TRBV2 and TRBJ1-2, with 8 bases that match TRBD1. This CDR3 is 12 amino acids long. Trimming removed 6 bases from V and 8 bases from J; junction bases left unmatched: 5. The germline V gene encodes CDR1 SNHLY and CDR2 FYNNEI. The CDR3 loop is CASRGQGEGYTF. The CDR3 DNA is TGTGCCAGCAGAGGACAGGGAGAAGGCTACACCTTC.

This clone has just one count. The rearrangement uses TRBV4-1 and TRBJ2-1; a possible D gene is TRBD2 (6 bases). V gave up 4 bases and J gave up 7 bases, with 20 bases separating them. This CDR3 is built from 16 residues. Germline V gives CDR1 MGHRA, CDR2 YSYEKL. CDR3 amino acids: CASSRARAGGENEQFF. The CDR3 DNA sequence: TGCGCCAGCAGCCGCGCTAGGGCAGGAGGGGAGAATGAGCAGTTCTTC.

The gene calls are TRBV10-1 and TRBJ2-7; 7 bases align to TRBD1. Unmatched junction bases numbered 3, after V lost 3 bases and J lost 4 bases. Germline V gene lookup returns CDR1 WNHNN and CDR2 SYGVQD (reference sequence). The CDR3 extends over 13 amino acids. The CDR3 region has the DNA TGCGCCAGCAGTGACGGCAGGGGGTACGAGCAGTACTTC. Protein sequence: CASSDGRGYEQYF.

V usage is TRBV7-9 and J usage is TRBJ1-1; 9 nucleotides agree with TRBD1. The trim removed 5 bases at V and 4 bases at J, leaving 8 bases unmatched. Germline V gene lookup returns CDR1 SEHNR and CDR2 FQNEAQ (reference sequence). The CDR3 is 15 residues long. Here the CDR3 DNA reads TGTGCCAGCAGCCTTCCGGGACAGGGTACCACTGAAGCTTTCTTT. Translating gives CASSLPGQGTTEAFF.

The V gene is TRBV5-4, the J gene TRBJ2-1, with TRBD2 as a possible D gene (6 bases). Germline V CDR1 and CDR2: SGHNT, YYREEE (reference sequence). The V end lost 3 bases, the J end lost 7 bases, and 17 bases lay between the germline ends. The CDR3 totals 15 residues. Here the CDR3 DNA reads TGTGCCAGCAGCTGGAGGGGACGGGGATGGAATGAGCAGTTCTTC. It specifies CASSWRGRGWNEQFF.

In the case of this clone: Other DNA sequences of this sample code for an identical CDR3. This chain links TRBV2 with TRBJ1-2; 11 bases are a match to TRBD1. V was pared by 5 bases and J by 8 bases, with 1 base of the junction left unmatched. Germline V gives CDR1 SNHLY, CDR2 FYNNEI. The CDR3 length is 12 residues. The CDR3 coding sequence is TGTGCCAGCAGTCGGGACAGGGGGGGCTACACCTTC. The encoded protein is CASSRDRGGYTF.